This TCR beta chain was obtained from a study of blood T cell repertoires in COVID-19. Study context: The United States, Italy and Spain provided the acute and convalescent COVID-19 samples.

Looked up from germline, CDR1 is GTSNPN and CDR2 is SVGIG (reference sequence). The ends were cut back, 1 base at V and 3 bases at J, with 6 bases in the middle. The CDR3 spans 12 residues. Method: immunoSEQ multiplex PCR; TCRdb's copy keeps in-frame clones and lacks some. The table lists around 170,000 clones, over 75% of them singletons. The origin of this receptor is a man in his sixties or seventies with active or convalescent COVID-19. The rearrangement links TRBV30 to TRBJ1-2, with D maybe TRBD1 (5 bases). The sample was peripheral blood. CDR3 region: CAWSETDYGYTF. CDR3 sequence (DNA): TGTGCCTGGAGTGAGACAGACTATGGCTACACCTTC.